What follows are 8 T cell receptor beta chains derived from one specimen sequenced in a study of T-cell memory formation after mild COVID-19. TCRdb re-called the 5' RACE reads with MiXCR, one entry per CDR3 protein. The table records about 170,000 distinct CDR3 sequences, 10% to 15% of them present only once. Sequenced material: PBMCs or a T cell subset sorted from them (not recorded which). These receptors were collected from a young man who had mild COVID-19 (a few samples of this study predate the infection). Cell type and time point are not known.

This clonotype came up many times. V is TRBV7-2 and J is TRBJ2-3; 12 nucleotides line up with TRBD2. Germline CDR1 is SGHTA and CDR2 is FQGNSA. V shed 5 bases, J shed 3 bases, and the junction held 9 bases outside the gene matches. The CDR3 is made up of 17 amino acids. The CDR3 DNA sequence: TGTGCCAGCAGCCCTAGCGGGGGGGCCGTCAGGACAGATACGCAGTATTTT. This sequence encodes CASSPSGGAVRTDTQYF.

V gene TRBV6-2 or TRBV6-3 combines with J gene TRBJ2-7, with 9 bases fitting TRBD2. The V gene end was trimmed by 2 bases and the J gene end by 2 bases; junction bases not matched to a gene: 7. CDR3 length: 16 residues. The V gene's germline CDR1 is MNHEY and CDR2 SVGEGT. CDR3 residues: CASSYAASGVAYEQYV. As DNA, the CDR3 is TGTGCCAGCAGTTACGCCGCTAGCGGGGTCGCCTACGAGCAGTACGTC.

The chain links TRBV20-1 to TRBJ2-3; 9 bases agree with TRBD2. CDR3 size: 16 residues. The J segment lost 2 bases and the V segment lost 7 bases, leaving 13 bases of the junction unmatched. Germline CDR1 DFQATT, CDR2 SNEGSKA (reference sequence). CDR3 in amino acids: CSVIPHSGGITDTQYF. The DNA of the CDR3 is TGCAGTGTTATACCTCACAGCGGGGGGATCACAGATACGCAGTATTTT.

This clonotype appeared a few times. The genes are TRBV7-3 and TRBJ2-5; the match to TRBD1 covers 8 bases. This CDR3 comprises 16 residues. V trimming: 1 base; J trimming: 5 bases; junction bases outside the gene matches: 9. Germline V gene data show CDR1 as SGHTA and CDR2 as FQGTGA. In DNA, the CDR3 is TGTGCCAGCAGCTTAATGGGAAGAGGACAGGGTGAGACCCAGTACTTC. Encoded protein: CASSLMGRGQGETQYF.

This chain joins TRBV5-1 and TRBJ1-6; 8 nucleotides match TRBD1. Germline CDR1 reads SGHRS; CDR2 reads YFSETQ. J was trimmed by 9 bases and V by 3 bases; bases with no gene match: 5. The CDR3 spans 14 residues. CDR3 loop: CASSSQDRASPLHF. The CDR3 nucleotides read TGCGCCAGCAGCTCGCAGGACAGGGCTTCACCCCTCCACTTT.

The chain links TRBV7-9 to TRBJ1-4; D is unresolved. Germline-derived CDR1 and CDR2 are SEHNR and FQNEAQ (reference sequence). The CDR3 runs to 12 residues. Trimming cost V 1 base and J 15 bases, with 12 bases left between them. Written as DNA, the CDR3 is TGTGCCAGCAGCTTAGAGCCCGGGCCCGTGTTTTTT. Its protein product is CASSLEPGPVFF.

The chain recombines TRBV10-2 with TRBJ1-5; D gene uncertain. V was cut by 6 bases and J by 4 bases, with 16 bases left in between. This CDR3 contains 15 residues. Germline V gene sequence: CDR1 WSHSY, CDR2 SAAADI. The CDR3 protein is CASRGNLGRNQPQHF. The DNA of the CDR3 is TGCGCCAGCAGGGGGAATCTAGGGAGAAATCAGCCCCAGCATTTT.

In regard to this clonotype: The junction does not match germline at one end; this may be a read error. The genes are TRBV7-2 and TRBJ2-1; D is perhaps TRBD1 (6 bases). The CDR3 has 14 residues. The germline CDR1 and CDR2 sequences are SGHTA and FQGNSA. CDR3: CASSLGYRVMEQFF. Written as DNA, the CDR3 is TGTGCCAGCAGTTTAGGGTACAGGGTCATGGAGCAGTTCTTC.